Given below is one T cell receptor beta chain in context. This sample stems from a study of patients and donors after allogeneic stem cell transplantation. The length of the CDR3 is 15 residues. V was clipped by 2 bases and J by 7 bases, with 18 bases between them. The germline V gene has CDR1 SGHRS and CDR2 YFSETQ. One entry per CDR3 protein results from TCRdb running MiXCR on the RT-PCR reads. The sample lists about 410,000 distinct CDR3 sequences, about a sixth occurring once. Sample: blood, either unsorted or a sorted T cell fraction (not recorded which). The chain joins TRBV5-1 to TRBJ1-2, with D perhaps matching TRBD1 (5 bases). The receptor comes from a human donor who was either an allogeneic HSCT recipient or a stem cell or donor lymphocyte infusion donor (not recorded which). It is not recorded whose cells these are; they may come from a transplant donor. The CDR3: CASSFGRVELGGYTF. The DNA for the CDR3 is TGCGCCAGCAGCTTCGGCAGGGTGGAATTGGGTGGCTACACCTTC.